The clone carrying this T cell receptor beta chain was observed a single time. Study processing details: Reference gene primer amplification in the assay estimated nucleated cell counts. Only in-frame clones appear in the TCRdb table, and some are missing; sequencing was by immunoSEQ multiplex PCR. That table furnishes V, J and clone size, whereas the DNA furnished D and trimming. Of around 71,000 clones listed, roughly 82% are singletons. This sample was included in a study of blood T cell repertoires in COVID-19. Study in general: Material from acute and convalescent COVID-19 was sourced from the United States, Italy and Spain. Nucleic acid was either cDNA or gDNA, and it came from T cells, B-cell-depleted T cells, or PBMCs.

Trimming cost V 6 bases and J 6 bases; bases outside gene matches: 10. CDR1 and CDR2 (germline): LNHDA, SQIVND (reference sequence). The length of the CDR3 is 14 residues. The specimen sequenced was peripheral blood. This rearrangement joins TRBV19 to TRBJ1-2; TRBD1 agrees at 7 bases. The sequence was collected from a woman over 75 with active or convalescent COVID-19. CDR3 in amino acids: CASRRDRDRNGYTF. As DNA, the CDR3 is TGTGCCAGTAGGCGCGACAGGGATCGAAATGGCTACACCTTC.